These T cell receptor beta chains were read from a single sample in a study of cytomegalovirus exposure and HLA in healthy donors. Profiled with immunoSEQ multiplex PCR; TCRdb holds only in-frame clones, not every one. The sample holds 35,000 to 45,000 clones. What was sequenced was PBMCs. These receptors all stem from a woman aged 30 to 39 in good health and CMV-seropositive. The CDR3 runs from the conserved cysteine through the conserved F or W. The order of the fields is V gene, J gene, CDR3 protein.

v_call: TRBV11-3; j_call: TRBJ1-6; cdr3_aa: CASSLGGDSTFPLHF
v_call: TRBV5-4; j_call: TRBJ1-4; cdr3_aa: CASSGTGGPNEKLFF
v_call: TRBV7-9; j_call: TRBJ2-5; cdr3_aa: CASSLAGGQETQYF
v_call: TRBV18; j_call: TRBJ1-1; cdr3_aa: CATENRSDTEAFF
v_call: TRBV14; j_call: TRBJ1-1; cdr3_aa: CASSQVGQGGGEAFF
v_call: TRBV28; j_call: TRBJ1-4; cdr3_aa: CASSSDRGPTNEKLFF
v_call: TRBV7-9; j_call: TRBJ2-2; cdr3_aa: CASSAPRVSGGVNTGELFF
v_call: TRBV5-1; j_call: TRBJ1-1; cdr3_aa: CASSLGTALMLNPAFF
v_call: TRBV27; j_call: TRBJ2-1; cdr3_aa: CASSFTGTGEEQFF
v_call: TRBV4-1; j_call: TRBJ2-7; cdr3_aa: CASSPDYSYEQYF
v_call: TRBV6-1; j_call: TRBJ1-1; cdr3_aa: CASSQVNTEAFF
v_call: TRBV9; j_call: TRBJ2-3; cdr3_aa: CASSPWAGGTDTQYF
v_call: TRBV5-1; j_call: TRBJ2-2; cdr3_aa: CASTPGGAGELFF
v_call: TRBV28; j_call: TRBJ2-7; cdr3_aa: CASSLVGSLAGVWEQYF
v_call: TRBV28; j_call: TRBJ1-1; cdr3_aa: CMVRLTNTEAFF
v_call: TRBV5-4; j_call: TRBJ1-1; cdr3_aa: CASSLPQGNTEAFF
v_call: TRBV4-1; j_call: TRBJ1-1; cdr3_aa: CASSPQRQTDTEAFF
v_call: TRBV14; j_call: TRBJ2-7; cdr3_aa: CASSHWDRVEIGLYEQYF
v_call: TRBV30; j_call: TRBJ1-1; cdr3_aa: CAWSARGLGAFF
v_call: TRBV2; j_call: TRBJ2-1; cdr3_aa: CASSLDRGLGFF
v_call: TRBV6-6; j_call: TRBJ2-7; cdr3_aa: CASSSRSYEQYF
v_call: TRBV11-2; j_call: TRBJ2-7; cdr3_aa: CASSLGGGPGGVGVYEQYF
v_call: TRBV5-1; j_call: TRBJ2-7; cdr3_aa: CASSFRLAGYEQYF
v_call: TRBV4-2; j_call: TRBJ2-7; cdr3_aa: CASSPRDRSYEQYF
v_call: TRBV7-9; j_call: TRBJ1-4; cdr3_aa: CASSSPGRISTNEKLFF
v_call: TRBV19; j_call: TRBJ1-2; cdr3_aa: CACMDSTNYGYTF
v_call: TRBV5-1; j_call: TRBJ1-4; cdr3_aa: CASSGQGQGEKLFF
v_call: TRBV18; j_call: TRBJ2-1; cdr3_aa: CASSFRDRDGEQFF
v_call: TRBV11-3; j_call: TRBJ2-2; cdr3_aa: CASSLPQAIEDTGELFF
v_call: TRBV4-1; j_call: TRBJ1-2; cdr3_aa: CASSPAEALGRYTF
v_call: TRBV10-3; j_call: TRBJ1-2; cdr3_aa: CATGGTGTYLEAYGYTF
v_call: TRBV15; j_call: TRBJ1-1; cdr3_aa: CATSYSREVRGHTEAFF
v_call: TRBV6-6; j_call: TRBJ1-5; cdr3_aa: CATLGALGQPQHF
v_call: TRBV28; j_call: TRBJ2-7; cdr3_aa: CASSLSGGSYEQYF
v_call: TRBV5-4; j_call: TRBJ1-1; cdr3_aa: CASSSYNRETEAFF
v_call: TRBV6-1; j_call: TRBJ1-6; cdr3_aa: CASSGYRLTFTPLHF
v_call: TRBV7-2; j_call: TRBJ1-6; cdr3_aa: CASSPTPPGGTNSPLHF
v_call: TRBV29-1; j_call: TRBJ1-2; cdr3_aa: CSDLRGDTGYTF
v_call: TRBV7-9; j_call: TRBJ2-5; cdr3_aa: CASSNAGRQETQYF
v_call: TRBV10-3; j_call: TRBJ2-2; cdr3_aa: CAISRQGVTNTGELFF
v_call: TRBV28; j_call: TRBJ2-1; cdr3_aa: CASSLRVGEQFF
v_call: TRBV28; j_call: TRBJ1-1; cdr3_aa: CASSLQDFKAFF
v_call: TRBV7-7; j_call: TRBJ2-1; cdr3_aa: CASSPRRGGLGEQFF
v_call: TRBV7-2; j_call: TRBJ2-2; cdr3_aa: CASSLTSGRTGELFF
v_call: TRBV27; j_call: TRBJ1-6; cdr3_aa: CASSLTGFSNSPLHF
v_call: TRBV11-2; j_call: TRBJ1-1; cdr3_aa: CASSLGRGRGREGTEAFF
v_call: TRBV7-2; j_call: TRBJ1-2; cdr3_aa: CASSTRTGGTYGYTF
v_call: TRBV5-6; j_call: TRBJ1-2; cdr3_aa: CASSFQSPYGYTF
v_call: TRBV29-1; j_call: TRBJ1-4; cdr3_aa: CSVEGQGSEKLFF
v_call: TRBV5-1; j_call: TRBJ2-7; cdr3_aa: CASSLDRGGSYEQYF
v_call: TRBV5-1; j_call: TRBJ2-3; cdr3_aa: CASSLMAGSTDTQYF
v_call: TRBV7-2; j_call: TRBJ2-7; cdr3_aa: CASSFRGEYEQYF
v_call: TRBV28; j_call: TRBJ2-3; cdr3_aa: CASSSPWGGEDTQYF
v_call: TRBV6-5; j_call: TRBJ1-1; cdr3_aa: CASSIGNRGYTEAFF
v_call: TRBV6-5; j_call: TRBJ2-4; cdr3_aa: CASSYGGPPENIQYF
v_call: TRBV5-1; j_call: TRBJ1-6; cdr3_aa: CASSLKSREYDSPLHF
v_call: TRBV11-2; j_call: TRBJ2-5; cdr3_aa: CASSFLAGGTQETQYF
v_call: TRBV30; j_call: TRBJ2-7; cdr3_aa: CAWSGLGQGGYEQYF
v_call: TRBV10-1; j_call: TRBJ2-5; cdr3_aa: CASSRGTSGVQETQYF
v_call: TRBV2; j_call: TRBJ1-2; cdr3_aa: CASSPDREDYGYTF